This T cell receptor beta chain came from a study of Ad26.COV2.S vaccination and SARS-CoV-2 variants. Study findings and constraints: People given the vaccine had a wider spike-specific TCR breadth than placebo recipients did. It is possible that the TCR breadth and depth analyses underestimated the total T cell responses. Comparable non-spike TCR breadth was observed in vaccine and placebo recipients.

A remark on this clone: Its target is unknown.

Treatment: some 20 received Ad26.COV2.S at low or high dose, single or two shots; roughly 5 received placebo; per-sample allocation not given. Sampling occurred on day 63 after the first vaccine or placebo injection. The method was immunoSEQ multiplex PCR; TCRdb's version includes in-frame clones alone and lacks a portion of them. The sample comprises fewer than 300,000 clones, about 90% of which are singletons, and more than 2.5% rests with the top ten. CDR1 is SEHNR, CDR2 FQNEAQ, per germline (reference sequence). The ends lost 1 base at V and 4 bases at J; junction bases unmatched: 6. The CDR3 extends over 16 amino acids.

The chain carries TRBV7-9 and TRBJ2-5; 10 bases line up with TRBD2. This TCR was recovered from a person aged 18 to 65 who received the Ad26.COV2.S COVID-19 vaccine or a placebo. This specimen was peripheral blood, taken in a trial of Ad26.COV2.S vaccine versus placebo. The CDR3 coding sequence is TGTGCCAGCAGCTTAGTTTTAGCGGGGGGATTAGAGACCCAGTACTTC. Translated, it gives CASSLVLAGGLETQYF.